This is a list of T cell receptor beta chains from one sample in a study of blood T cell repertoires in COVID-19. Only in-frame clones appear in the TCRdb table, and some are missing; sequencing was by immunoSEQ multiplex PCR. Of about 270,000 clones listed, approximately 87% are singletons. Sequencing input: peripheral blood. The receptors come from a woman in her 30s with COVID-19, enrolled during active disease. Each CDR3 is given with its conserved first and last residue. D genes are given only for firm matches. Where a row states a size, it is once, few, many or the class of an expanded clone; other rows omit it.

V gene	clone size	J gene	D gene	CDR3 DNA	CDR3 protein
TRBV20-1	NA	TRBJ2-7	TRBD2	TGCAGTGCTAGTGGACTAGCGGGGGGTTACGAGCAGTACTTC	CSASGLAGGYEQYF
TRBV4-1	NA	TRBJ2-7	TRBD2	TGCGCCAGCAGCCAAGGGTCGGGAGGGTACGAGCAGTACTTC	CASSQGSGGYEQYF
TRBV28	once	TRBJ1-2	TRBD1	TGTGCCAGCAGTCTATCCGGGACAGGAGCTAACTATGGCTACACCTTC	CASSLSGTGANYGYTF
TRBV11-2	NA	TRBJ2-1	NA	TGTGCCAGCAGCCAACTCCGGGCGGGCCCCTACAATGAGCAGTTCTTC	CASSQLRAGPYNEQFF
TRBV2	NA	TRBJ2-3	NA	TGTGCCAGCAGTTTCGCCGCGGGGAGAGTCACAGATACGCAGTATTTT	CASSFAAGRVTDTQYF
TRBV18	once	TRBJ1-3	NA	TGTGCCAGCTCATCACAGGTGGGCTCGAATGGAAACACCATATATTTT	CASSSQVGSNGNTIYF
TRBV11-2	few	TRBJ2-7	TRBD1	TGTGCCACCGACCATCAGACCGGGACAGGGGCCCACGAGCAGTACTTC	CATDHQTGTGAHEQYF
TRBV6-5	NA	TRBJ2-3	TRBD2	TGTGCCAGCATCGGCGGGGGGCTGACAGATACGCAGTATTTT	CASIGGGLTDTQYF
TRBV7-8	NA	TRBJ2-7	NA	TGTGCCAGCAGCTGGGGCAGTACCTACGAGCAGTACTTC	CASSWGSTYEQYF
TRBV5-1	NA	TRBJ2-1	TRBD2	TGCGCCAGCAGCTCCGGACTAGCGGGGGTCAATGAGCAGTTCTTC	CASSSGLAGVNEQFF
TRBV10-1	few	TRBJ2-1	NA	TGCGCCAGCCCTCAGACCGGTAAGCGCAATGAGCAGTTCTTC	CASPQTGKRNEQFF
TRBV19	NA	TRBJ2-1	NA	TGTGCCAGTAGTGGGTTGGGACTCTACAATGAGCAGTTCTTC	CASSGLGLYNEQFF
TRBV5-1	NA	TRBJ1-1	NA	TGCGCCAGCAGCTTGAGAGCTATGAACACTGAAGCTTTCTTT	CASSLRAMNTEAFF
TRBV5-4	NA	TRBJ2-5	NA	TGTGCCAGCACCCCCGGGGGGCGAAGACAAGAGACCCAGTACTTC	CASTPGGRRQETQYF
TRBV11-3	NA	TRBJ2-2	TRBD2	TGTGCCAGCAGCTGGAGCGGGGGCGGGGAGCTGTTTTTT	CASSWSGGGELFF
TRBV4-1	NA	TRBJ2-7	TRBD1	TGCGCCAGCAGTAAGAGGACAGGGGGGTCCTACGAGCAGTACTTC	CASSKRTGGSYEQYF
TRBV6-5	NA	TRBJ2-3	NA	TGTGCCAGCAGTAAAACGCCACGAGGGGATACGCAGTATTTT	CASSKTPRGDTQYF
TRBV13	NA	TRBJ2-2	NA	TGTGCCAGCAGCGCGGCGGGGCCCGGGGAGCTGTTTTTT	CASSAAGPGELFF
TRBV5-1	once	TRBJ1-1	NA	TGCGCCAGCAGCTTGGGGCCGGACAGAAACACTGAAGCTTTCTTT	CASSLGPDRNTEAFF
TRBV12-3/TRBV12-4	few	TRBJ1-5	NA	TGTGCCAGCATGCGAGGGATCGGTCAGCCCCAGCATTTT	CASMRGIGQPQHF
TRBV6-6	NA	TRBJ2-7	TRBD2	TGTGCCAGCAGTTACTCAGGACTAGGCGAGCAGTACTTC	CASSYSGLGEQYF
TRBV4-1	NA	TRBJ1-4	NA	TGCGCCAGCAGCCAAGGAGTGTGGATAGGGGCCACTAATGAAAAACTGTTTTTT	CASSQGVWIGATNEKLFF